This T cell receptor (beta chain) was captured by sequencing in a study of shared T cell receptors in the human thymus. V was pared by 5 bases and J by 11 bases, with 15 bases between. Germline CDR1 is SGHAT and CDR2 is FQNNGV. The CDR3 is 12 residues long. The method was immunoSEQ multiplex PCR; TCRdb's version includes in-frame clones alone and lacks a portion of them. The sample includes some 720,000 clones, approximately 88% of them seen just once. The data also belong to a second study, concerning human thymus T cells. According to that study: Resections obtained during corrective heart surgery supplied the thymus tissue.

This clonotype was sampled from a boy in the first two years of life with a congenital heart defect. The chain uses TRBV11-2 and TRBJ1-1; D may be TRBD1 (5 bases). The specimen sequenced was thymocytes. Here the CDR3 DNA reads TGTGCCAGCAGCCCCGGGACTTTGCAGGCTTTCTTT. Its protein product is CASSPGTLQAFF.